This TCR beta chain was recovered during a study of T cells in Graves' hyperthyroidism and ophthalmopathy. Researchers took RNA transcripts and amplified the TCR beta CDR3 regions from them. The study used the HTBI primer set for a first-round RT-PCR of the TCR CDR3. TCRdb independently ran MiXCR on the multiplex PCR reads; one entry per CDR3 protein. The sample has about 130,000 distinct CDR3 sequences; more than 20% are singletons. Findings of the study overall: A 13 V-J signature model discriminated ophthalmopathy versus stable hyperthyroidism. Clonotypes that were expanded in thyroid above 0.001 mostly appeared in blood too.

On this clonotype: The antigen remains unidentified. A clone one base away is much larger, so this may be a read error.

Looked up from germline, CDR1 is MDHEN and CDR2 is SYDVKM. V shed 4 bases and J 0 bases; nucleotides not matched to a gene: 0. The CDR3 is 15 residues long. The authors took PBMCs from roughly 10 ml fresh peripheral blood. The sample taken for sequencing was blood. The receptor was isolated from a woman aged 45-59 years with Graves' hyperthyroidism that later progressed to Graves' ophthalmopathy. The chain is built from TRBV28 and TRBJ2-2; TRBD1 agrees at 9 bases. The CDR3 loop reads CASSWDRANTGELFF. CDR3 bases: TGTGCCAGCAGTTGGGACAGGGCGAACACCGGGGAGCTGTTTTTT.